This T cell receptor beta chain was sequenced for a study of regulatory T cells in long-lasting Graves disease. With iRepertoire HTBI primers and Arm-PCR of CDR3 regions, TCR beta libraries were built. TCRdb redid the calling of the multiplex PCR reads with MiXCR, one entry per CDR3 protein. The table has about 310,000 distinct CDR3 sequences, around 23% seen once. Indicated time point: persistent/refractory GD, antithyroid drugs over 5 years with positive TRAb. TCR sequences were obtained from RNA taken from PBMCs. The patients were enrolled through endocrinology in Xi'an, China. This TCR was sampled from a female donor with Graves disease. The material sequenced was peripheral blood mononuclear cells (PBMCs), taken when the disease was refractory, from a patient treated with antithyroid drugs.

The chain's CDR3 is CASRVRSGRHPGEQYF. The DNA of the CDR3 is TGTGCCAGCAGGGTTCGTAGCGGGAGGCACCCGGGGGAGCAGTACTTC. The chain employs TRBV6-2 or TRBV6-3 and TRBJ2-7, with 10 bases that match TRBD2. The CDR3 consists of 16 residues. V shed 6 bases, J shed 7 bases, and the junction held 15 bases outside the gene matches. The germline V gene has CDR1 MNHEY and CDR2 SVGEGT.